The text below deals with one TCR beta chain. Trimming pared 3 bases from V and 1 base from J, leaving 22 bases between. This CDR3 has 19 residues. CDR1 is LNHNV and CDR2 is YYDKDF in the germline V gene (reference sequence). A second PCR of roughly 7 to 11 cycles used a sample-barcoded 5' primer and a J-beta primer mix. From the 5' RACE reads, TCRdb called clonotypes with MiXCR, one entry per CDR3 protein. The repertoire holds over 1,500,000 distinct CDR3 sequences, with about 49% as singletons. The record originates from a study of blood T cells in healthy people across ages. The sequencing sample was made of blood. The chain employs TRBV15 and TRBJ2-4; D tentatively reads TRBD1 or TRBD2 (6 bases each). This receptor was identified in a woman between 35 and 50 years old in good health. The CDR3 DNA reads as TGTGCCACCAGCAGTAAAGGGGCCGGGGGCGGTAGGGCCAAAAACATTCAGTACTTC. It codes for CATSSKGAGGGRAKNIQYF.